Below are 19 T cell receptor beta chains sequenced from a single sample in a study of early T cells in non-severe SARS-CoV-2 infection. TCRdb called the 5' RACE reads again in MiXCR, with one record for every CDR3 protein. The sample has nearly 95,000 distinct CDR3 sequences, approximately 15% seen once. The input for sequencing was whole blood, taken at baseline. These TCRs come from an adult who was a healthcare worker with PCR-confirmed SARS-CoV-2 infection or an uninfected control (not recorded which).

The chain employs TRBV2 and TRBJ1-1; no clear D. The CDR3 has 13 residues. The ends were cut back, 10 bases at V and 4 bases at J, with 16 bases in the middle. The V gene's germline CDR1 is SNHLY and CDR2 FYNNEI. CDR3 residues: CATTGGPSTEAFF. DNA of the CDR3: TGTGCCACAACCGGCGGGCCAAGCACTGAAGCTTTCTTT.

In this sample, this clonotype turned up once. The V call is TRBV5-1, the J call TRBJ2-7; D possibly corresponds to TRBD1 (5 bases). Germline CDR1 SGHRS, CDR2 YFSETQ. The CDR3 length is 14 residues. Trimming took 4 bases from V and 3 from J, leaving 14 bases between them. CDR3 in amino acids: CASSTQAGHYEQYF. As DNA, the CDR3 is TGCGCCAGCAGCACCCAAGCAGGGCACTACGAGCAGTACTTC.

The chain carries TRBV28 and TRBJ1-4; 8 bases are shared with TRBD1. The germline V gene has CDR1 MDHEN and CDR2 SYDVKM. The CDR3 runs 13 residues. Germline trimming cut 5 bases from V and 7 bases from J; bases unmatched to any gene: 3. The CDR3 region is CASSPTGAEKLFF. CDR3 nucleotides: TGTGCCAGCAGTCCGACAGGGGCTGAAAAACTGTTTTTT.

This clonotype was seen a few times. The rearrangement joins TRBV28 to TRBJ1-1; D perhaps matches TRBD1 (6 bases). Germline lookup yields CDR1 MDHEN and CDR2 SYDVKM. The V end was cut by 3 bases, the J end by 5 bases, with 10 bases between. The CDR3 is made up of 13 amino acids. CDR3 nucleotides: TGTGCCAGCAGTTTTGGGGGGCTGACTGAAGCTTTCTTT. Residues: CASSFGGLTEAFF.

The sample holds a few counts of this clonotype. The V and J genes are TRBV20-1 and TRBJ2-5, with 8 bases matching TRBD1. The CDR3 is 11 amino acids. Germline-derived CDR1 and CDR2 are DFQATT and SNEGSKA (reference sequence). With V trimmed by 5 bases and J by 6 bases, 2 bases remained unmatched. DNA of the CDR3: TGCAGTGCTCACAGGGGGAAGACCCAGTACTTC. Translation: CSAHRGKTQYF.

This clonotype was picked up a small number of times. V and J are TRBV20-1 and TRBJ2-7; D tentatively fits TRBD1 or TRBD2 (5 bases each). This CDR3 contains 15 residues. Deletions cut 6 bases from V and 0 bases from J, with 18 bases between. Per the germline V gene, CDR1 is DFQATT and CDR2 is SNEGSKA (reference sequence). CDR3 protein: CSAKRPGRSSYEQYF. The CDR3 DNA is TGCAGTGCGAAGAGACCGGGACGTAGCTCCTACGAGCAGTACTTC.

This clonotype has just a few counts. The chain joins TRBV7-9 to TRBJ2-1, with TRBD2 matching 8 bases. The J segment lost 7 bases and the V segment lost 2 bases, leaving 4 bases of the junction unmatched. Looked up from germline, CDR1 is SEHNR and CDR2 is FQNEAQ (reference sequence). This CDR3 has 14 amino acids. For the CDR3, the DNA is TGTGCCAGCAGCTTAAGGGCGGGAGGTAATGAGCAGTTCTTC. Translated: CASSLRAGGNEQFF.

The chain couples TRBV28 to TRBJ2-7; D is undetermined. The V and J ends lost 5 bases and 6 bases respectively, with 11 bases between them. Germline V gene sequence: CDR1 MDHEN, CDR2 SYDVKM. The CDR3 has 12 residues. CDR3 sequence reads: CASSPQVLEQYF. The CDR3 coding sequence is TGTGCCAGCAGTCCCCAGGTCCTCGAGCAGTACTTC.

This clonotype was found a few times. DNA for the CDR3: TGTGCCAGCAGCAGGGGACTAGCCAGCGCCGAGCAGTACTTC. It specifies CASSRGLASAEQYF. The genes are TRBV6-2 or TRBV6-3 and TRBJ2-7; 9 nucleotides line up with TRBD2. Germline V gives CDR1 MNHEY, CDR2 SVGEGT. The V and J ends lost 6 bases and 6 bases, in that order; junction bases with no gene match: 9. The CDR3 loop spans 14 amino acids.

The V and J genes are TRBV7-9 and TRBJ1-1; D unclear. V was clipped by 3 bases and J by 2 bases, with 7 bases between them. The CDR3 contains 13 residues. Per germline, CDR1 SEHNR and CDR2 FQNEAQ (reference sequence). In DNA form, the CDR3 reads TGTGCCAGCAGCTTCGATTCCAACACTGAAGCTTTCTTT. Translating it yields CASSFDSNTEAFF.

The CDR3 reads CASSQYEATTDTQYF. For the CDR3, the DNA is TGCGCCAGCAGCCAATACGAAGCGACCACAGATACGCAGTATTTT. This sequence joins TRBV4-3 and TRBJ2-3; D not certain. The CDR3 extends over 15 amino acids. Trimming took 2 bases from V and 2 from J, leaving 11 bases between them. Looked up from germline, CDR1 is LGHNA and CDR2 is YSLEER.

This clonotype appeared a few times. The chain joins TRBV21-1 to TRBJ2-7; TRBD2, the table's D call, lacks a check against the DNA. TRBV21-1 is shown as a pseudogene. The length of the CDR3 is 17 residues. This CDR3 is CASSKAQRREGPCEQYF. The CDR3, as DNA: TGTGCCAGCAGCAAAGCGCAGAGGCGGGAGGGCCCCTGCGAGCAGTACTTC.

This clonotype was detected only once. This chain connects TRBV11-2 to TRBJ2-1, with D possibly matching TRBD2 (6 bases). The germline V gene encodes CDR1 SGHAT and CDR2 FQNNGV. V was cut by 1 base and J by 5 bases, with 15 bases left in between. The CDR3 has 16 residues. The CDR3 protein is CASSLGGLRGHNEQFF. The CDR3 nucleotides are TGTGCCAGCAGCTTAGGAGGACTAAGGGGACACAATGAGCAGTTCTTC.

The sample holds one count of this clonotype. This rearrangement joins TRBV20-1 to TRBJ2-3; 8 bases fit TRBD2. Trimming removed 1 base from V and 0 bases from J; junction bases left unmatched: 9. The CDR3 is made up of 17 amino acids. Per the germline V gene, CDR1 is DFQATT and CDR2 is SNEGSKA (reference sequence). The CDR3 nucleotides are TGCAGTGCTAGAGTAGCCGGGAGGGTATTTAGCACAGATACGCAGTATTTT. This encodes CSARVAGRVFSTDTQYF.

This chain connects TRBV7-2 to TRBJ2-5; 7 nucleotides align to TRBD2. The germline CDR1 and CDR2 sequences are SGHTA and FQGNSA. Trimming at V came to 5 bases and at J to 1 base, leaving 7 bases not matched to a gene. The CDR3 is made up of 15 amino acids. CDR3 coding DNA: TGTGCCAGCAGCGAGTTGAGCGGGGTCCAAGAGACCCAGTACTTC. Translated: CASSELSGVQETQYF. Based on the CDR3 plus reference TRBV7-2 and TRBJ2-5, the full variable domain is GAGVSQSPSNKVTEKGKDVELRCDPISGHTALYWYRQSLGQGLEFLIYFQGNSAPDKSGLPSDRFSAERTGGSVSTLTIQRTQQEDSAVYLCASSELSGVQETQYFGPGTRLLVL.

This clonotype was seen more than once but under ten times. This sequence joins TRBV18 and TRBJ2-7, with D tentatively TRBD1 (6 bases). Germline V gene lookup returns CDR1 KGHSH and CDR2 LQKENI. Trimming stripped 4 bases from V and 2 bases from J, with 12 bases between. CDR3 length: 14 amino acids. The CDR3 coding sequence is TGTGCCAGCTCACTCCGACAGGAAACCTACGAGCAGTACTTC. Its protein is CASSLRQETYEQYF.

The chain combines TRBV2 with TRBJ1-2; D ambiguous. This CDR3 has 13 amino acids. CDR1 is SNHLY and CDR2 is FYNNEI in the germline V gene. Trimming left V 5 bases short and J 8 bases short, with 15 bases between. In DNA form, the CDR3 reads TGTGCCAGCAGTCCGGAGGTAGGAGGCGGCTACACCTTC. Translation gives CASSPEVGGGYTF.

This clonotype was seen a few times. The CDR3 DNA follows: TGTGCCAGCGACAGTTACTATGGCTACACCTTC. Translated, it gives CASDSYYGYTF. The chain couples TRBV28 to TRBJ1-2, with D perhaps TRBD1 (5 bases). This CDR3 contains 11 residues. From germline, CDR1 is MDHEN and CDR2 SYDVKM. V lost 8 bases and J lost 3, with 7 bases in between.

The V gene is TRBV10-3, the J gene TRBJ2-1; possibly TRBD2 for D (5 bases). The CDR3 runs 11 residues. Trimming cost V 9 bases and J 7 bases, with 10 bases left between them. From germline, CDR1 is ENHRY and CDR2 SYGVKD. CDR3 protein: CAMGTGNEQFF. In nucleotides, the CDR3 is TGTGCCATGGGTACGGGGAATGAGCAGTTCTTC.